This section outlines one TCR beta chain sequence together with its context. The antigen is unknown. This table comes from immunoSEQ multiplex PCR, and its TCRdb copy is limited to in-frame clones, with some not included. The sample lists roughly 200,000 clones; about 92% were seen once. The data belong to a study of T cell responses to AZD1222 COVID-19 vaccine. Regarding the study as a whole: Among vaccine-associated CD4 TCRs, coverage spanned spike, with dominance at 160-218 and 743-854. Clonal diversity was possibly underestimated, and the donors were mostly white British, with more females.

Germline V gene lookup returns CDR1 LNHDA and CDR2 SQIVND (reference sequence). V was shortened by 6 bases and J by 11 bases, with 23 bases between the two germline ends. This CDR3 is built from 15 residues. The rearrangement uses TRBV19 and TRBJ1-5, with D uncertain. The specimen was peripheral blood, collected on day 0 of MenACWY control vaccination. The origin of this receptor is an adult in good health. CDR3 nucleotide sequence: TGTGCCAGTAGAGACCAGGACTGGGGATTTTCAGCCCAGCATTTT. Its translation is CASRDQDWGFSAQHF.